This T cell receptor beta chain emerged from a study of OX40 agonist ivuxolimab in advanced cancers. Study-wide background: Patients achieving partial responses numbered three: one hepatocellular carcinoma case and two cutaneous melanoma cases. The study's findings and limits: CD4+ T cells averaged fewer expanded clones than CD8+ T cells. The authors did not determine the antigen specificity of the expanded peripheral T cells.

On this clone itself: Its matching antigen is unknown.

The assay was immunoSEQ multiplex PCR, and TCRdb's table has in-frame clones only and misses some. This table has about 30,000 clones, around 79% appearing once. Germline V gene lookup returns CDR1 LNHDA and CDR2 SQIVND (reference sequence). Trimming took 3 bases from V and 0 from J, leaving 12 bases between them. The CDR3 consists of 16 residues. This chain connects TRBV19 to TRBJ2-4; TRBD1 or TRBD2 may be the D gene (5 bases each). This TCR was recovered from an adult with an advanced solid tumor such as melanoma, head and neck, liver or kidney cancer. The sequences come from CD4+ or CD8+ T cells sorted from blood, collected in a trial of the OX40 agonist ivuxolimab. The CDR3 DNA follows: TGTGCCAGTAGTATTATGGGGACCCTAGCCAAAAACATTCAGTACTTC. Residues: CASSIMGTLAKNIQYF. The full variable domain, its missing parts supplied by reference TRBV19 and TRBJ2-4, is DGGITQSPKYLFRKEGQNVTLSCEQNLNHDAMYWYRQDPGQGLRLIYYSQIVNDFQKGDIAEGYSVSREKKESFPLTVTSAQKNPTAFYLCASSIMGTLAKNIQYFGAGTRLSVL.